This TCR beta chain was retrieved from a study of cytomegalovirus exposure and HLA in healthy donors. Germline V lookup: CDR1 GTSNPN, CDR2 SVGIG (reference sequence). The CDR3 length is 12 residues. Whole-study results and caveats: There were some V segments, including TRBV6-2 and TRBV6-3, excluded as indistinguishable.

On this clone itself: Its antigen remains unidentified. One junction end disagrees with the germline gene, perhaps due to a read error.

PCR used 60 Vbeta primers and 13 Jbeta primers. The table came from immunoSEQ multiplex PCR; TCRdb's copy has only in-frame clones and leaves some out. Of fewer than 250,000 clones listed, under 80% are singletons. Material: PBMCs. This TCR was recovered from a girl aged 2 to 9 in good health and CMV-seronegative. This chain uses TRBV30 with TRBJ1-1; no reliable D call. CDR3 protein: CAWSYLSTQAFF. CDR3 DNA: TGTGCCTGGAGTTACTTGTCCACTCAAGCTTTCTTT.